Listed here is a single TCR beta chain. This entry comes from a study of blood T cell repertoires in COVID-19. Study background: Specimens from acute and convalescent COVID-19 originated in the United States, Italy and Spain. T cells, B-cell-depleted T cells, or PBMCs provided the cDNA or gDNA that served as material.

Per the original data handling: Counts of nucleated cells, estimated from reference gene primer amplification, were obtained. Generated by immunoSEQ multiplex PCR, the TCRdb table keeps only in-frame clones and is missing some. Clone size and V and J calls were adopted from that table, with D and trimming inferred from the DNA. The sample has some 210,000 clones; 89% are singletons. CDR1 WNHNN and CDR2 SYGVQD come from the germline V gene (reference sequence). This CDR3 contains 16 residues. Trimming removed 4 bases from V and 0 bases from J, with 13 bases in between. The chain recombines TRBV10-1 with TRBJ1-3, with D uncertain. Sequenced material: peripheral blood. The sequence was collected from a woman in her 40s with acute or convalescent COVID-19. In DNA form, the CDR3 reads TGCGCCAGCAGTGTTGGAGACGGTTACTCTGGAAACACCATATATTTT. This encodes CASSVGDGYSGNTIYF.